This paragraph covers one T cell receptor (beta chain) sequence. Study processing details: Quantification of nucleated cells was approximated via reference gene primer amplification. Measured with immunoSEQ multiplex PCR; TCRdb has only the in-frame clones, and not every one. V, J and clone size derive from that table, while D and trimming were established from the DNA sequence. The sample includes roughly 250,000 clones, around nine tenths of them seen just once. The V end lost 7 bases, the J end lost 0 bases, and 9 bases lay between the germline ends. This CDR3 is 13 amino acids long. The germline V gene has CDR1 SGHNT and CDR2 YYREEE (reference sequence). Participants' own reports of clinical history determined their cohort assignment. The sample belongs to a study of blood T cell repertoires in COVID-19. About the study: PBMCs, B-cell-depleted T cells, or T cells were the source of the cDNA or gDNA that made up the material.

The V call is TRBV5-4, the J call TRBJ2-3, with D possibly being TRBD1 (6 bases). Material for sequencing was PBMCs or T cells enriched from blood (not recorded which). The clonotype was recovered from a woman aged 50 to 65 who had recovered from COVID-19. CDR3 in amino acids: CASQGWSTDTQYF. In DNA form, the CDR3 reads TGTGCCAGCCAGGGGTGGAGCACAGATACGCAGTATTTT.